The 15 T cell receptor beta chains listed next were all sequenced from one sample in a study of CXCR3-negative and CXCR3-positive naive CD8 T cells (dated by TCRdb to about 2019). What the study reported, not specific to this receptor: TRB CDR3s from CXCR3-positive naive cells showed higher hydrophobicity (lower Kidera factor 4), lower energy, and higher strength and volume indices than CXCR3-negative naive cells.

No cognate antigen is known for these TCRs. TCRdb shows the sequencer as NextSeq 550. The Human TCR Profiling Kit (MiLaboratory) was used to make UMI-labeled 5' RACE TRB cDNA libraries. With the reads reprocessed by TCRdb, a single entry stands for each CDR3 protein sequence and no DNA is reported. The sample table on file contains 60,000 to 65,000 distinct CDR3 sequences. The leading ten clones occupy 0.7% to 0.95% of the sample. The material sequenced was naive CXCR3+ CD8+ T cells from blood. This sample's cell subset or site label indicates: CD45RO-CCR7+CD27+CD95- naive CD8+ T cells expressing CXCR3 (TNR3+). The receptor source for this set is a human donor in good health. Some clones in this sample may be carry-over from other donors' samples.

The rearrangement links TRBV4-3 to TRBJ2-5; the TCRdb call, TRBD1, lacks DNA for checking. The CDR3 spans 16 residues. Germline V gene sequence: CDR1 LGHNA, CDR2 YSLEER. CDR3 sequence: CASSQEGTGTQETQYF.

The rearrangement joins TRBV7-9 to TRBJ2-7; TCRdb gives TRBD1 as the D gene, but with no DNA this cannot be confirmed. CDR3 size: 13 residues. CDR1 and CDR2 from the germline V gene are SEHNR and FQNEAQ (reference sequence). The chain's CDR3 is CASSPPGGGEQYF.

The chain recombines TRBV6-5 with TRBJ1-4. CDR1 and CDR2 (germline): MNHEY, SVGAGI. The CDR3 extends over 14 amino acids. The CDR3: CASSQSKPNEKLFF.

The chain is built from TRBV2 and TRBJ1-2. This CDR3 spans 15 amino acids. Germline CDR1 SNHLY, CDR2 FYNNEI. The CDR3 reads CASSELGPSNYGYTF.

The chain recombines TRBV28 with TRBJ2-1; the TRBD1 assignment by TCRdb is unverifiable without DNA. The CDR3 covers 13 residues. Germline lookup yields CDR1 MDHEN and CDR2 SYDVKM. The chain's CDR3 is CATEGDTYNEQFF.

The CDR3 loop is CSDGLAGYNEQFF. The chain couples TRBV29-1 to TRBJ2-1; there is no DNA to check the TCRdb D call of TRBD2. This CDR3 comprises 13 residues. Germline lookup yields CDR1 SQVTM and CDR2 ANQGSEA.

The rearrangement joins TRBV20-1 to TRBJ1-1; there is no DNA to check the TCRdb D call of TRBD1. This CDR3 is 13 amino acids long. Germline-derived CDR1 and CDR2 are DFQATT and SNEGSKA (reference sequence). CDR3 protein: CSAREFLGERAFF.

CDR3 protein: CASSAGGDSLVGVDTF. The V gene is TRBV4-2, the J gene TRBJ1-2; TCRdb reports TRBD1, a call that lacks DNA to check it against. The CDR3 has 16 amino acids. The germline CDR1 and CDR2 sequences are LGHNA and YNFKEQ.

This CDR3 reads CASSAYNEQFF. The chain joins TRBV6-2 or TRBV6-3 to TRBJ2-1. CDR1 and CDR2 from the germline V gene are MNHEY and SVGEGT. The CDR3 contains 11 residues.

The CDR3 region is CASSLVTPVVVQETQYF. The chain couples TRBV7-9 to TRBJ2-5; the D call of TRBD1 rests on TCRdb alone, since no DNA is present to check it. Germline CDR1 SEHNR, CDR2 FQNEAQ (reference sequence). CDR3 length: 17 amino acids.

The chain is built from TRBV4-3 and TRBJ2-7; TCRdb selects TRBD2, and the lack of DNA leaves this call unchecked. The germline V gene encodes CDR1 LGHNA and CDR2 YSLEER. The CDR3 contains 16 residues. The CDR3 loop is CASSQDRRGRSYEQYF.

The rearrangement joins TRBV4-3 to TRBJ2-7; without DNA, the TCRdb call of TRBD1 cannot be checked. CDR1 is LGHNA, CDR2 YSLEER, per germline. This CDR3 spans 13 amino acids. Here the CDR3 reads CASSQDRGFEQYF.

The V gene is TRBV29-1, the J gene TRBJ1-1; the D gene TCRdb calls, TRBD1, cannot be checked with no DNA. CDR3 length: 12 amino acids. Germline CDR1 SQVTM, CDR2 ANQGSEA. The CDR3: CSVQGAQTEAFF.

The rearrangement joins TRBV20-1 to TRBJ1-2; TCRdb gives TRBD1 as the D gene, but with no DNA this cannot be confirmed. The CDR3 extends over 17 amino acids. Germline lookup yields CDR1 DFQATT and CDR2 SNEGSKA (reference sequence). The CDR3 spells CSARDRTRATTNYGYTF.

The chain combines TRBV3-1 with TRBJ1-2; there is no DNA to check the TCRdb D call of TRBD1. This CDR3 spans 16 amino acids. From germline, CDR1 is LGHDT and CDR2 YNNKEL (reference sequence). This chain's CDR3 is CASSQREWVGDYGYTF.